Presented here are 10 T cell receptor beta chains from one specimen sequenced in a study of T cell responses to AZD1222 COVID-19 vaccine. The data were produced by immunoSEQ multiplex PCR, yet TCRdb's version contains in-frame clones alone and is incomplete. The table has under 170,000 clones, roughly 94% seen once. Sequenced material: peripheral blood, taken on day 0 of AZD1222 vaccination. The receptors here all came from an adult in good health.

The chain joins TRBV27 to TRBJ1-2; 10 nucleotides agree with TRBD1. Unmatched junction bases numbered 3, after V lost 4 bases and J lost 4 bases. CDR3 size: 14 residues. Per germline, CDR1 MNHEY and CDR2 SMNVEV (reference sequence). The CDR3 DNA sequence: TGTGCCAGCAGTTGGGGACAGGGGACCTATGGCTACACCTTC. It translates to CASSWGQGTYGYTF.

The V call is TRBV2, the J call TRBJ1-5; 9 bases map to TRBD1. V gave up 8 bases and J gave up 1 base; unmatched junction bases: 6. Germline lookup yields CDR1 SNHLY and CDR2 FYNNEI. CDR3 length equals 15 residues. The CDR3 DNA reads TGTGCCAGCGACTGGGGACAGGGAAGCAATCAGCCCCAGCATTTT. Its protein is CASDWGQGSNQPQHF.

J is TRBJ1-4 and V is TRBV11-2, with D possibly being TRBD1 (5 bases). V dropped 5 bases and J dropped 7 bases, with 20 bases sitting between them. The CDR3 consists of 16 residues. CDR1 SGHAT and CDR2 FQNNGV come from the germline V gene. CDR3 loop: CASSPTLPGQGEKLFF. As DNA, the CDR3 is TGTGCCAGCAGCCCAACCCTGCCAGGGCAAGGTGAAAAACTGTTTTTT.

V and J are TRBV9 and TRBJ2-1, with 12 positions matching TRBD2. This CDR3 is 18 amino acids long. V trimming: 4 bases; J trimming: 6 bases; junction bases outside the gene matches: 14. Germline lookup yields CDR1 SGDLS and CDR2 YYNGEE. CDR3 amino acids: CASSFETSGRSLGNEQFF. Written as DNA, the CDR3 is TGTGCCAGCAGCTTTGAGACTAGCGGGAGATCTCTCGGCAATGAGCAGTTCTTC.

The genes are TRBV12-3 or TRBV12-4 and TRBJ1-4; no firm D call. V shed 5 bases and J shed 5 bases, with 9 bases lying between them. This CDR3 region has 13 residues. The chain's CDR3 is CASSRAQNEKLFF. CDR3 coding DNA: TGTGCCAGCAGTCGGGCCCAAAATGAAAAACTGTTTTTT.

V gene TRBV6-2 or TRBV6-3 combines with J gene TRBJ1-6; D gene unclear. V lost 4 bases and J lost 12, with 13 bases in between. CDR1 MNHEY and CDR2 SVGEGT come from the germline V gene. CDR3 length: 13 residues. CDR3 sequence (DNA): TGTGCCAGCAGTTGGAAACCGGAGCTACCCCTCCACTTT. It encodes CASSWKPELPLHF.

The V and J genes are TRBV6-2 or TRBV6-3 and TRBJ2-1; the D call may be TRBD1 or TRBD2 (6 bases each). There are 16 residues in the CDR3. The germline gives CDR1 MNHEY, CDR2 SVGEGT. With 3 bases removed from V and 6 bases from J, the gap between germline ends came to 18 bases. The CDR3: CASSYLGGSGGNEQFF. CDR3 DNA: TGTGCCAGCAGTTATTTAGGGGGGAGTGGGGGCAATGAGCAGTTCTTC.

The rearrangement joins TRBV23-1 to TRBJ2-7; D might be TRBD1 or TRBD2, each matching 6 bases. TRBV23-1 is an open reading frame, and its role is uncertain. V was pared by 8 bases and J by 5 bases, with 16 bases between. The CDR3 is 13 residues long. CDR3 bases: TGCGCCAGCCGCTCGAGGAGGGGGGACGAGCAGTACGTC. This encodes CASRSRRGDEQYV.

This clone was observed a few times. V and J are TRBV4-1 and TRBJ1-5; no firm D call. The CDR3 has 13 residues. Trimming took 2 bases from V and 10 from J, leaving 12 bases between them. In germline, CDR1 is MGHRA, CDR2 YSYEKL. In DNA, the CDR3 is TGCGCCAGCAGCCAACAGGAAGACTATCCCCAGCATTTT. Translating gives CASSQQEDYPQHF.

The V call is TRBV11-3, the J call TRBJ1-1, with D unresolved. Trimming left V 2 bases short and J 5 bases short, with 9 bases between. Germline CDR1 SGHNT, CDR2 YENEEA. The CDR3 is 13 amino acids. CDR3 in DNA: TGTGCCAGCAGCTTAACCTTTAGAACTGAAGCTTTCTTT. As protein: CASSLTFRTEAFF.